One sample yielded the 8 T cell receptor beta chains listed below, sequenced in a study of blood T cells in healthy people across ages. Through a sample-barcoded 5' primer and a J-beta primer mix, a second PCR was run for roughly 7 to 11 cycles. Each CDR3 protein is one row after TCRdb ran MiXCR on the 5' RACE reads. The data contain hundreds of thousands of distinct CDR3 sequences, roughly 41% of them singletons. The sample comprised blood. The receptor source for this set is a woman aged 60-70 years in good health.

This clonotype was detected a few times. The chain has TRBV5-1 and TRBJ1-4, with a possible D match to TRBD1 (5 bases). V lost 0 bases to trimming and J lost 0 bases, with 9 bases between them. Germline V CDR1 and CDR2: SGHRS, YFSETQ. This CDR3 has 16 amino acids. In nucleotides, the CDR3 is TGCGCCAGCAGCTTGGCCGGGGGGTCAACTAATGAAAAACTGTTTTTT. It is translated as CASSLAGGSTNEKLFF.

CDR3 region: CSAFRGRGYNEQFF. CDR3 coding DNA: TGCAGTGCTTTTAGGGGTAGGGGCTACAATGAGCAGTTCTTC. This chain links TRBV20-1 with TRBJ2-1, with D maybe TRBD1 (5 bases). This CDR3 has 14 residues. Trimming took off 5 bases at V and 3 bases at J, with 14 bases between the two ends. CDR1 and CDR2 from the germline V gene are DFQATT and SNEGSKA (reference sequence).

This chain uses TRBV5-1 with TRBJ1-5; 7 bases line up with TRBD1. CDR3 length: 17 amino acids. Looked up from germline, CDR1 is SGHRS and CDR2 is YFSETQ. V dropped 4 bases and J dropped 6; count of bases not matched to a gene: 16. The CDR3 bases are TGCGCCAGCAGCGCCCGACCGACAGGATCAGGGGGTCAGCCCCAGCATTTT. Translation gives CASSARPTGSGGQPQHF.

This clonotype has just a few counts. The gene calls are TRBV5-1 and TRBJ1-4, with D unclear. CDR3 length: 15 amino acids. In germline, CDR1 is SGHRS, CDR2 YFSETQ. V was trimmed by 0 bases and J by 5 bases, leaving 11 bases between them. This CDR3 reads CASSLAGTKNEKLFF. CDR3 bases: TGCGCCAGCAGCTTGGCCGGTACGAAGAATGAAAAACTGTTTTTT.

The V gene is TRBV20-1, the J gene TRBJ2-5; D unclear. The V gene lost 2 bases and the J gene lost 2 bases, with 9 bases spanning the gap. The CDR3 has 13 residues. Germline lookup yields CDR1 DFQATT and CDR2 SNEGSKA (reference sequence). The DNA of the CDR3 is TGCAGTGCTAGAAGCCAGCCGCAAGAGACCCAGTACTTC. Translating gives CSARSQPQETQYF.

In its sample, this clonotype was seen once. The chain carries TRBV3-1 and TRBJ2-3; 8 bases line up with TRBD2. The CDR3 consists of 17 residues. The germline V gene has CDR1 LGHDT and CDR2 YNNKEL (reference sequence). V was clipped by 1 base and J by 7 bases; unmatched bases: 13. CDR3 sequence (DNA): TGTGCCAGCAGCCAAGGAATCGTAGCGGGGACGGGGTATACGCAGTATTTT. Amino acids: CASSQGIVAGTGYTQYF.

This clonotype was seen repeatedly, ten times or more. V gene TRBV7-2 combines with J gene TRBJ2-7; 7 positions match TRBD1. The CDR3 is 14 amino acids. After removal of 1 base from V and 3 bases from J, the junction contained 3 bases not matched to a gene. The germline gives CDR1 SGHTA, CDR2 FQGNSA. Here the CDR3 DNA reads TGTGCCAGCAGCTTAGGACGGACAGGCTACGAGCAGTACTTC. Protein: CASSLGRTGYEQYF. The variable domain in full, completed from reference TRBV7-2 and TRBJ2-7, reads GAGVSQSPSNKVTEKGKDVELRCDPISGHTALYWYRQSLGQGLEFLIYFQGNSAPDKSGLPSDRFSAERTGGSVSTLTIQRTQQEDSAVYLCASSLGRTGYEQYFGPGTRLTVT.

The CDR3 reads CASTTGLAGGRILYNVQYF. The CDR3 DNA follows: TGTGCCAGCACGACGGGACTAGCGGGGGGCCGGATCCTTTACAATGTGCAGTACTTC. The V call is TRBV2, the J call TRBJ2-5, with TRBD2 matching 15 bases. From germline, CDR1 is SNHLY and CDR2 FYNNEI. The CDR3 loop spans 19 amino acids. Germline trimming cut 7 bases from V and 11 bases from J; bases unmatched to any gene: 23.